These 25 T cell receptor beta chains came from one sample sequenced in a study of OX40 agonist ivuxolimab in advanced cancers. Sequencing used immunoSEQ multiplex PCR; TCRdb keeps in-frame clones, though not all of them. The sample holds tens of thousands of clones; 75% to 90% are singletons and the top ten take about 35%. This sample comprised CD4+ or CD8+ T cells sorted from blood, obtained in a trial of the OX40 agonist ivuxolimab. These receptors originate from an adult with an advanced solid tumor such as melanoma, head and neck, liver or kidney cancer.

The chain couples TRBV30 to TRBJ2-5, with TRBD1 identical over 7 bases. The DNA matches TRBJ2-7 better at its end, which makes the J call doubtful. The germline V gene encodes CDR1 GTSNPN and CDR2 SVGIG (reference sequence). This CDR3 region has 11 residues. The CDR3 loop is CAWRGQYEQYF. The CDR3 nucleotides read TGTGCCTGGAGGGGACAGTACGAGCAGTACTTC.

This chain connects TRBV19 to TRBJ2-3; 7 nucleotides match TRBD1. This CDR3 spans 13 amino acids. With 3 bases clipped from V and 6 bases from J, the junction kept 3 bases outside the gene matches. The germline gives CDR1 LNHDA, CDR2 SQIVND (reference sequence). The CDR3 loop reads CASSMGRGDTQYF. DNA of the CDR3: TGTGCCAGTAGTATGGGCAGGGGGGATACGCAGTATTTT.

This chain connects TRBV4-2 to TRBJ2-7, with 10 bases lining up with TRBD2. The trim removed 3 bases at V and 6 bases at J, leaving 14 bases unmatched. Germline V CDR1 and CDR2: LGHNA, YNFKEQ. The CDR3 runs to 17 residues. The CDR3 loop reads CASSQVELAGSGLEQYF. Written as DNA, the CDR3 is TGTGCCAGCAGCCAGGTGGAACTAGCGGGATCTGGGCTCGAGCAGTACTTC.

The chain carries TRBV4-2 and TRBJ2-2, with 7 positions matching TRBD1. Per germline, CDR1 LGHNA and CDR2 YNFKEQ. This CDR3 spans 18 amino acids. Unmatched junction bases numbered 16, after V lost 6 bases and J lost 3 bases. The CDR3 protein is CASSPGWTGTDYTGELFF. CDR3 sequence (DNA): TGTGCCAGCAGTCCCGGGTGGACCGGGACAGATTACACCGGGGAGCTGTTTTTT.

In this sample, this clone turned up once. CDR3 sequence reads: CASSLYYRGTNTGELFF. The CDR3 DNA reads as TGCGCCAGCAGCTTGTACTACAGGGGCACCAACACCGGGGAGCTGTTTTTT. The gene calls are TRBV5-1 and TRBJ2-2; TRBD1 matches at 7 bases. The ends lost 1 base at V and 2 bases at J; junction bases unmatched: 8. Germline V gene lookup returns CDR1 SGHRS and CDR2 YFSETQ. The CDR3 is 17 amino acids.

The rearrangement uses TRBV7-9 and TRBJ2-7, with 7 positions matching TRBD1. V gave up 5 bases and J gave up 2 bases; unmatched junction bases: 6. The CDR3 contains 14 residues. Germline V CDR1 and CDR2: SEHNR, FQNEAQ (reference sequence). The CDR3 nucleotides read TGTGCCAGCAGCCAGACGGACAGGCCCTACGAGCAGTACTTC. Its translation is CASSQTDRPYEQYF.

This clone came up once. The V call is TRBV5-4, the J call TRBJ2-3; 7 bases align to TRBD2. Germline V lookup: CDR1 SGHNT, CDR2 YYREEE (reference sequence). CDR3 size: 15 residues. V was pared by 3 bases and J by 4 bases, with 8 bases of the junction left unmatched. The CDR3 bases are TGTGCCAGCAGCTGGGTCGCGGGAGCCCCAGATACGCAGTATTTT. This sequence encodes CASSWVAGAPDTQYF.

The chain uses TRBV30 and TRBJ1-2; D gene uncertain. V was pared by 3 bases and J by 7 bases, with 12 bases between. From germline, CDR1 is GTSNPN and CDR2 SVGIG (reference sequence). The CDR3 extends over 12 amino acids. The CDR3 protein is CAWRDYRGGYTF. The CDR3 bases are TGTGCCTGGAGAGATTACAGAGGTGGCTACACCTTC.

The chain uses TRBV9 and TRBJ2-1; TRBD2 aligns across 9 bases. After removal of 2 bases from V and 4 bases from J, the junction contained 4 bases not matched to a gene. Germline CDR1 and CDR2: SGDLS and YYNGEE. The CDR3 contains 15 residues. The CDR3: CASSVGLAFYNEQFF. The CDR3 region has the DNA TGTGCCAGCAGCGTTGGACTAGCGTTTTACAATGAGCAGTTCTTC.

The count of this clone is one. The genes are TRBV27 and TRBJ2-7, with unresolved D. The germline V gene encodes CDR1 MNHEY and CDR2 SMNVEV (reference sequence). The ends were cut back, 2 bases at V and 1 base at J, with 9 bases in the middle. The CDR3 runs to 14 residues. CDR3 coding DNA: TGTGCCAGCAGTTTAAGGGCCGAGTCCTACGAGCAGTACTTC. The encoded protein is CASSLRAESYEQYF.

The V gene is TRBV4-1, the J gene TRBJ2-7; D is perhaps TRBD1 or TRBD2 (5 bases each). Germline V gene lookup returns CDR1 MGHRA and CDR2 YSYEKL. The CDR3 totals 16 residues. V was pared by 0 bases and J by 0 bases, with 12 bases between. The CDR3 DNA reads TGCGCCAGCAGCCAAGACCGAGGGGCTATCTCCTACGAGCAGTACTTC. Translated: CASSQDRGAISYEQYF.

The chain combines TRBV27 with TRBJ2-7, with D possibly being TRBD1 (5 bases). CDR1 is MNHEY and CDR2 is SMNVEV in the germline V gene (reference sequence). Trimming shortened V by 4 bases and J by 2 bases, and 9 bases separated the two germline ends. This CDR3 spans 13 amino acids. CDR3 region: CASSSWTPYEQYF. The DNA for the CDR3 is TGTGCCAGCAGTTCCTGGACACCCTACGAGCAGTACTTC.

CDR3 sequence reads: CASSWLRDRGPEEQYF. The CDR3 nucleotides read TGTGCCAGCAGCTGGCTCCGGGACAGGGGGCCGGAAGAGCAGTACTTC. The chain combines TRBV13 with TRBJ2-7; 12 bases line up with TRBD1. The CDR3 consists of 16 residues. Per germline, CDR1 PRHDT and CDR2 FYEKMQ (reference sequence). J lost 7 bases, V lost 4 bases, and 11 bases had no gene match.

Only a few counts were recorded for this clone. V is TRBV18 and J is TRBJ2-2; D is unresolved. This CDR3 contains 14 residues. Between the trimmed V and J ends, which lost 0 bases and 1 base, there was a span of 3 bases. CDR1 and CDR2 (germline): KGHSH, LQKENI. This CDR3 is CASSPPMNTGELFF. CDR3 nucleotide sequence: TGTGCCAGCTCACCACCCATGAACACCGGGGAGCTGTTTTTT. The complete variable domain, with remaining parts taken from reference TRBV18 and TRBJ2-2, reads NAGVMQNPRHLVRRRGQEARLRCSPMKGHSHVYWYRQLPEEGLKFMVYLQKENIIDESGMPKERFSAEFPKEGPSILRIQQVVRGDSAAYFCASSPPMNTGELFFGEGSRLTVL.

This clone appeared a single time. This sequence joins TRBV28 and TRBJ2-7; the D is unclear. V dropped 5 bases and J dropped 3 bases, with 17 bases sitting between them. This CDR3 contains 15 residues. In germline, CDR1 is MDHEN, CDR2 SYDVKM. The CDR3 DNA reads as TGTGCCAGCAGTCCATCTTTCTCTAGACACTACGAGCAGTACTTC. It is translated as CASSPSFSRHYEQYF.

V and J are TRBV4-2 and TRBJ2-7; D unclear. There are 14 residues in the CDR3. Trimming removed 1 base at V and 1 base at J, with 8 bases between. Germline assignment: CDR1 LGHNA and CDR2 YNFKEQ. The CDR3 region has the DNA TGTGCCAGCAGCCAAGTGGAAGGTTCCTACGAGCAGTACTTC. It yields the protein CASSQVEGSYEQYF.

This chain links TRBV2 with TRBJ1-1; D unclear. Germline CDR1 and CDR2: SNHLY and FYNNEI. CDR3 length: 13 residues. V lost 4 bases and J lost 2, with 8 bases in between. As DNA, the CDR3 is TGTGCCAGCAGTGCCAGACTTAACACTGAAGCTTTCTTT. Its protein is CASSARLNTEAFF.

The rearrangement joins TRBV6-5 to TRBJ2-2; D ambiguous. The CDR3 totals 13 residues. The V and J ends lost 7 bases and 6 bases respectively, with 12 bases between them. Germline V gives CDR1 MNHEY, CDR2 SVGAGI. The CDR3 nucleotides are TGTGCCAGCACTCATTATGTGGCCGGGGAGCTGTTTTTT. Its translation: CASTHYVAGELFF.

V is TRBV28 and J is TRBJ2-5; 14 bases fit TRBD2. CDR3 length: 21 residues. The ends lost 5 bases at V and 4 bases at J; junction bases unmatched: 21. Germline V gives CDR1 MDHEN, CDR2 SYDVKM. The CDR3 region is CASSPLGLAGELIARAETQYF. CDR3 nucleotide sequence: TGTGCCAGCAGTCCATTGGGACTAGCGGGAGAGTTAATCGCCCGTGCAGAGACCCAGTACTTC.

The genes are TRBV27 and TRBJ2-7; a possible D gene is TRBD1 (6 bases). The CDR3 is 15 amino acids. Germline V gene lookup returns CDR1 MNHEY and CDR2 SMNVEV (reference sequence). Trimming removed 0 bases at V and 2 bases at J, with 11 bases between. In DNA form, the CDR3 reads TGTGCCAGCAGTTTATCACTGGGACACCCCTACGAGCAGTACTTC. Translation gives CASSLSLGHPYEQYF.

This chain joins TRBV6-5 and TRBJ1-1, with D uncertain. The length of the CDR3 is 14 residues. Per the germline V gene, CDR1 is MNHEY and CDR2 is SVGAGI. V lost 0 bases and J 4 bases, leaving 9 bases between the germline ends. The CDR3 DNA reads TGTGCCAGCAGTTACTCGACGCCTTCCACTGAAGCTTTCTTT. Translation gives CASSYSTPSTEAFF.

V gene TRBV27 combines with J gene TRBJ2-1; the match to TRBD2 covers 12 bases. Losses at the gene ends were 6 bases for V and 2 bases for J; bases not matched to a gene: 2. Germline lookup yields CDR1 MNHEY and CDR2 SMNVEV (reference sequence). The CDR3 extends over 15 amino acids. The CDR3 nucleotides read TGTGCCAGCAGGCGACTAGCGGGAGCCTACAATGAGCAGTTCTTC. Protein sequence: CASRRLAGAYNEQFF.

This sequence joins TRBV12-5 and TRBJ2-7; D ambiguous. This CDR3 has 16 amino acids. V lost 0 bases to trimming and J lost 0 bases, with 12 bases between them. Germline CDR1 and CDR2: LGHNT and FRNRAP. CDR3 region: CASGLVDRLDSYEQYF. The CDR3 DNA is TGTGCTAGTGGTTTGGTAGACCGTCTTGACTCCTACGAGCAGTACTTC. The full variable domain, in which reference TRBV12-5 and TRBJ2-7 provide the parts outside the CDR3, is DARVTQTPRHKVTEMGQEVTMRCQPILGHNTVFWYRQTMMQGLELLAYFRNRAPLDDSGMPKDRFSAEMPDATLATLKIQPSEPRDSAVYFCASGLVDRLDSYEQYFGPGTRLTVT.

This rearrangement joins TRBV9 to TRBJ2-2; 10 nucleotides align to TRBD2. J was trimmed by 8 bases and V by 3 bases; bases with no gene match: 7. The CDR3 covers 15 residues. Germline-derived CDR1 and CDR2 are SGDLS and YYNGEE. The CDR3 region has the DNA TGTGCCAGCAGCGGCCTAGCGGGAGAGGCTGGGGAGCTGTTTTTT. Translated, it gives CASSGLAGEAGELFF.

V usage is TRBV4-1 and J usage is TRBJ2-2; perhaps TRBD2 as D (5 bases). There are 15 residues in the CDR3. V lost 1 base, J lost 1 base, and 7 bases lay in between. Germline V lookup: CDR1 MGHRA, CDR2 YSYEKL. The CDR3 DNA reads TGCGCCAGCAGCCAAGGCGGGCTGAACACCGGGGAGCTGTTTTTT. Amino acids: CASSQGGLNTGELFF.